This T cell receptor beta chain was observed in a study of response to subunit inactivated influenza vaccine. This clonotype was seen a handful of times. Its target is not known. V lost 0 bases, J lost 6 bases, and 16 bases lay in between. The CDR3 sequence is 16 residues long. Germline-derived CDR1 and CDR2 are SGHRS and YFSETQ. TCRdb fed the RT-PCR reads into MiXCR, producing one record per CDR3 protein. Of 530,000 or so distinct CDR3 sequences detected, 12% appear once; the ten largest clones hold about 9.4%. The study's findings and limits: Few new T cells, the authors suggested, are recruited by each seasonal influenza vaccination.

The clonotype was recovered from a man in his fifties or sixties who received an inactivated influenza vaccine. Material: PBMCs from blood, obtained on the day of vaccination. The chain links TRBV5-1 to TRBJ2-1, with D possibly being TRBD2 (7 bases). CDR3 sequence: CASSLGNGGPVNEQFF. CDR3 bases: TGCGCCAGCAGCTTGGGGAACGGGGGGCCCGTCAATGAGCAGTTCTTC.